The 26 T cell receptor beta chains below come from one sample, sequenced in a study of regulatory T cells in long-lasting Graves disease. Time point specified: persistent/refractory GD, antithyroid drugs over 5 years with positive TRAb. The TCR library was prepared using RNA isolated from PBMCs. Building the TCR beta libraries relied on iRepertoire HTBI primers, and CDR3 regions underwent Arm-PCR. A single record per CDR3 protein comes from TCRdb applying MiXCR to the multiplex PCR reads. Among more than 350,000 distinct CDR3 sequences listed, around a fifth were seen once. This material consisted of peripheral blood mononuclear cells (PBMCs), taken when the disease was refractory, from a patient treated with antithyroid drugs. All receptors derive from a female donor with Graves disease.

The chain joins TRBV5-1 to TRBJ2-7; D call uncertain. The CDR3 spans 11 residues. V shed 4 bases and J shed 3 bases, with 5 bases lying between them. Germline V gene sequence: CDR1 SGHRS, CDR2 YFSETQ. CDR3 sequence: CASSNLYEQYF. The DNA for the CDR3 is TGCGCCAGCAGCAACCTCTACGAGCAGTACTTC.

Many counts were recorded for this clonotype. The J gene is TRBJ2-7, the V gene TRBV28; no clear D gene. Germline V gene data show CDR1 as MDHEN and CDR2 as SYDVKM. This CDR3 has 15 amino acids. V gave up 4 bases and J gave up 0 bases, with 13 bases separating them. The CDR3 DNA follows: TGTGCCAGCAGTTCCCCCCCAGGTAGCTCCTACGAGCAGTACTTC. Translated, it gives CASSSPPGSSYEQYF. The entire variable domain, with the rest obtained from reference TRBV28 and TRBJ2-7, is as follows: DVKVTQSSRYLVKRTGEKVFLECVQDMDHENMFWYRQDPGLGLRLIYFSYDVKMKEKGDIPEGYSVSREKKERFSLILESASTNQTSMYLCASSSPPGSSYEQYFGPGTRLTVT.

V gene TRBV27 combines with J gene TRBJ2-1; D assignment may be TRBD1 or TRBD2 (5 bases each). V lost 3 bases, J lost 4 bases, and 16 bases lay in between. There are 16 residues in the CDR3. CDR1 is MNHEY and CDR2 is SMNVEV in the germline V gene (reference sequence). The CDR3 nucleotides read TGTGCCAGCAGTTTGCCGGGACCAAGGGGTTACAATGAGCAGTTCTTC. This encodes CASSLPGPRGYNEQFF.

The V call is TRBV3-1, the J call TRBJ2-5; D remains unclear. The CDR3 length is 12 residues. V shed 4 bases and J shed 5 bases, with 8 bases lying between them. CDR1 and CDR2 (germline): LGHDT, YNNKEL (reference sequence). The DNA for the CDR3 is TGTGCCAGCAGCCGGAACGAGGAGACCCAGTACTTC. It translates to CASSRNEETQYF.

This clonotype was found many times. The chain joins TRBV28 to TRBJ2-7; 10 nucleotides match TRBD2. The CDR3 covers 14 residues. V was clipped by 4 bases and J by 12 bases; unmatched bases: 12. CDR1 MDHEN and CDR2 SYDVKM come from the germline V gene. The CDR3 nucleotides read TGTGCCAGCAGTTCAAGGACTAGCGGTCTAGGGGTGTACTTC. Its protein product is CASSSRTSGLGVYF.

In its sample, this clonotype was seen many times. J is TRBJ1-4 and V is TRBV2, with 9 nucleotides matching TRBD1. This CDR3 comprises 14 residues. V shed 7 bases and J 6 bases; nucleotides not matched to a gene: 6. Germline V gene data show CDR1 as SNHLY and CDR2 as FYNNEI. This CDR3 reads CASTQTGGDEKLFF. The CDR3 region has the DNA TGTGCCAGCACCCAAACAGGGGGCGATGAAAAACTGTTTTTT.

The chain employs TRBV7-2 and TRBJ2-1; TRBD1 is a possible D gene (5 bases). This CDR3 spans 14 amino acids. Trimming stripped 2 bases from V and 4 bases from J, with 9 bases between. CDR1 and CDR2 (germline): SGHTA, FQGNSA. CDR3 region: CASSLIAGYNEQFF. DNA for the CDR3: TGTGCCAGCAGCTTAATTGCAGGGTACAATGAGCAGTTCTTC.

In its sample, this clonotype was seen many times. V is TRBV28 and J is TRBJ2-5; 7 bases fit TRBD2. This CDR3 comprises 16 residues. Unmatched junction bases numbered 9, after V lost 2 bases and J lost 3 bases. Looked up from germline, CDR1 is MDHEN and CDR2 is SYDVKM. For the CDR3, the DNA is TGTGCCAGCAGTTTAGTTGTCGGGAGGCTCGAAGAGACCCAGTACTTC. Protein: CASSLVVGRLEETQYF.

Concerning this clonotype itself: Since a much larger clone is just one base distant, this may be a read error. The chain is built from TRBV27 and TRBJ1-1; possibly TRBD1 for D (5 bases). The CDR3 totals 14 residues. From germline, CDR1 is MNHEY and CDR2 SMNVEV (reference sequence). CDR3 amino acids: CTSSSVRRDTEAFF. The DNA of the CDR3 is TGTACCAGCAGTTCGGTCCGCAGGGACACTGAAGCTTTCTTT.

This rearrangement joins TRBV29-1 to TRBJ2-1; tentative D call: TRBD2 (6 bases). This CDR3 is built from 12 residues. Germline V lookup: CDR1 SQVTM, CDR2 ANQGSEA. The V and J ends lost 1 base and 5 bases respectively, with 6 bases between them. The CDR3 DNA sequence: TGCAGCGTTGAAGGCGGGGACAATGAGCAGTTCTTC. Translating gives CSVEGGDNEQFF.

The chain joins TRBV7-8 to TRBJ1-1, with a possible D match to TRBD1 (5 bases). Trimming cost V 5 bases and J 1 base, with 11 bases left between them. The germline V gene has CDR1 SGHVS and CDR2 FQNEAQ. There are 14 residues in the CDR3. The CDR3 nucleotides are TGTGCCAGCAGCCTAGACCAGGGGAACACTGAAGCTTTCTTT. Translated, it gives CASSLDQGNTEAFF.

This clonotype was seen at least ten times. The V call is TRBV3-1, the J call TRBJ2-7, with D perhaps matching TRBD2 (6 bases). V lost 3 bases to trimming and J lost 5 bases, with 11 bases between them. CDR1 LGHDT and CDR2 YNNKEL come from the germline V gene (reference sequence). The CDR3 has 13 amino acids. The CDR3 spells CASSQLASHEQYF. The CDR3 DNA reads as TGTGCCAGCAGCCAGCTAGCGTCCCACGAGCAGTACTTC.

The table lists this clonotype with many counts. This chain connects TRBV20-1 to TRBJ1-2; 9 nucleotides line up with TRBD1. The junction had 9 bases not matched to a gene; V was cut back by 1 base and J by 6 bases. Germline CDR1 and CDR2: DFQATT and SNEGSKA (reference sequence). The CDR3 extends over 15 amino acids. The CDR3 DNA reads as TGCAGTGCTAGAGGACAGGGGGAGAGGGCTAATGGCTACACCTTC. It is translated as CSARGQGERANGYTF.

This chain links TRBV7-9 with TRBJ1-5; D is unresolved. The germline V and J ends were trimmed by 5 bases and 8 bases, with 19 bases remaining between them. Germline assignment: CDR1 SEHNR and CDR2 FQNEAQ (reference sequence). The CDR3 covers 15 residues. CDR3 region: CASSLVGRTGEPQHF. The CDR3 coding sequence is TGTGCCAGCAGCCTCGTAGGGAGGACTGGTGAGCCCCAGCATTTT.

The CDR3 is CASSLSTQGGTDTQYF. DNA for the CDR3: TGCGCCAGCAGCTTGTCCACTCAGGGGGGCACAGATACGCAGTATTTT. This chain links TRBV5-1 with TRBJ2-3; 7 bases agree with TRBD1. J gave up 1 base and V 1 base, and 6 bases lay outside the gene matches. The CDR3 is 16 amino acids. From germline, CDR1 is SGHRS and CDR2 YFSETQ.

The CDR3 sequence: CSARRFSGSDEQYF. CDR3 nucleotides: TGCAGTGCTCGAAGATTTAGCGGGAGTGACGAGCAGTACTTC. This chain connects TRBV20-1 to TRBJ2-7, with 9 nucleotides matching TRBD2. CDR3 size: 14 residues. V dropped 5 bases and J dropped 5; count of bases not matched to a gene: 10. Per the germline V gene, CDR1 is DFQATT and CDR2 is SNEGSKA (reference sequence).

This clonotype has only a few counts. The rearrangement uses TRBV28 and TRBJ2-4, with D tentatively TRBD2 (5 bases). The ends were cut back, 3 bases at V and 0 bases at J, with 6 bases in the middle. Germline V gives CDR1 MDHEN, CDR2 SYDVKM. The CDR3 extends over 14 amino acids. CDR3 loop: CASSFAGAKNIQYF. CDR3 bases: TGTGCCAGCAGTTTTGCGGGAGCCAAAAACATTCAGTACTTC.

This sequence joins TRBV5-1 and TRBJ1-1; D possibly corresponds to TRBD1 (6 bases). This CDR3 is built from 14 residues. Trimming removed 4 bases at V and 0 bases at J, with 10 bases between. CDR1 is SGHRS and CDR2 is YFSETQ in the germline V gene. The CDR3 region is CASSTGTMNTEAFF. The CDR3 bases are TGCGCCAGCAGCACCGGGACAATGAACACTGAAGCTTTCTTT.

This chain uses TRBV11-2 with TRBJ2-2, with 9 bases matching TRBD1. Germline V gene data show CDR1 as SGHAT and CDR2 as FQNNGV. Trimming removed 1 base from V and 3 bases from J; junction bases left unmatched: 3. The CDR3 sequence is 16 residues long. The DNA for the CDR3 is TGTGCCAGCAGCTTAGGGGACAGGGCTCACACCGGGGAGCTGTTTTTT. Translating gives CASSLGDRAHTGELFF.

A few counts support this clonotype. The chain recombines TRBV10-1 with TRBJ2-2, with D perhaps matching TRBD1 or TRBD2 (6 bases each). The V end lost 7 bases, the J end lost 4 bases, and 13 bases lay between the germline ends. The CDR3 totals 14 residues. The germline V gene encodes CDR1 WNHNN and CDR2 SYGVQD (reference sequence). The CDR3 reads CASNAGGGTGELFF. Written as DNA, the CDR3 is TGCGCCAGCAATGCCGGGGGCGGCACCGGGGAGCTGTTTTTT.

CDR3 DNA sequence: TGTGCCAGCAGCTTAGGGGGGACTAGCGGGAGTCTCTCCTACAATGAGCAGTTCTTC. It yields the protein CASSLGGTSGSLSYNEQFF. The rearrangement uses TRBV7-9 and TRBJ2-1; 14 nucleotides align to TRBD2. Per germline, CDR1 SEHNR and CDR2 FQNEAQ (reference sequence). This CDR3 comprises 19 residues. V was clipped by 1 base and J by 0 bases; unmatched bases: 5.

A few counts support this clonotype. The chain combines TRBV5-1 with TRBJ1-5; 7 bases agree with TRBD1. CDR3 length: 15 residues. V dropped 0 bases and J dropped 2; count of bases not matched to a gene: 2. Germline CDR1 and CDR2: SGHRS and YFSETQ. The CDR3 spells CASSLEGAGNQPQHF. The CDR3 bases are TGCGCCAGCAGCTTGGAGGGGGCTGGCAATCAGCCCCAGCATTTT.

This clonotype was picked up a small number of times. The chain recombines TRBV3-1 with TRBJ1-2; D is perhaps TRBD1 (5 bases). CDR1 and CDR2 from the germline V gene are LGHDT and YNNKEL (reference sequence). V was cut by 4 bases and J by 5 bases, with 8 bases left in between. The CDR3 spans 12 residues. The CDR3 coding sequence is TGTGCCAGCAGCCTCGGACAATATGGCTACACCTTC. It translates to CASSLGQYGYTF.

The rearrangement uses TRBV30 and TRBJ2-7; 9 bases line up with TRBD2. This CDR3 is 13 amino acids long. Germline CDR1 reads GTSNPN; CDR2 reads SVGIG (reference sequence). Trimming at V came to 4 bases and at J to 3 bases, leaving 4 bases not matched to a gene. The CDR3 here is CAWTSGNNYEQYF. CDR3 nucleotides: TGTGCCTGGACTAGCGGGAACAACTACGAGCAGTACTTC. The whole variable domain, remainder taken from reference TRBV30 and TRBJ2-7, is SQTIHQWPATLVQPVGSPLSLECTVEGTSNPNLYWYRQAAGRGLQLLFYSVGIGQISSEVPQNLSASRPQDRQFILSSKKLLLSDSGFYLCAWTSGNNYEQYFGPGTRLTVT.

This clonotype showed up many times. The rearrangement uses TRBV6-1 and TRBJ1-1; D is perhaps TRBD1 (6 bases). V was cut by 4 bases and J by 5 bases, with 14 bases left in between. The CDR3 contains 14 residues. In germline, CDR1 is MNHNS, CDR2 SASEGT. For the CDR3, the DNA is TGTGCCAGCAGTGCCTTAGGGGGGGAGACTGAAGCTTTCTTT. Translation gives CASSALGGETEAFF.

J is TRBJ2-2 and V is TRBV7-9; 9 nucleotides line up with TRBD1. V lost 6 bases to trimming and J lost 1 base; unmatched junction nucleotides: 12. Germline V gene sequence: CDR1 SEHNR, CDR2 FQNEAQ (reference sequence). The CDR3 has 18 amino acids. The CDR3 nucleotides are TGTGCCAGCAGAACACCACAGGGGGCACATAAGAACACCGGGGAGCTGTTTTTT. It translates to CASRTPQGAHKNTGELFF.